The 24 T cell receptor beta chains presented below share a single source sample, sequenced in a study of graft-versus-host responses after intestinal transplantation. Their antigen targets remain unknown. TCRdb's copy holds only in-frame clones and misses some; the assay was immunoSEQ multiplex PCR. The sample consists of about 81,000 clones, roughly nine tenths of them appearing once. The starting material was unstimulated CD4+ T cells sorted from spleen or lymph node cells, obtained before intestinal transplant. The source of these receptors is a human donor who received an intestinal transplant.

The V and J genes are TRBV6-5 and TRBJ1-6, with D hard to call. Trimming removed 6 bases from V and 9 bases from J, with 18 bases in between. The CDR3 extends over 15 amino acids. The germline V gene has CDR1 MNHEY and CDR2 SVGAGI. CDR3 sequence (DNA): TGTGCCAGCAGGCCCATGGCGGGCCCAGGTTCACCCCTCCACTTT. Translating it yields CASRPMAGPGSPLHF.

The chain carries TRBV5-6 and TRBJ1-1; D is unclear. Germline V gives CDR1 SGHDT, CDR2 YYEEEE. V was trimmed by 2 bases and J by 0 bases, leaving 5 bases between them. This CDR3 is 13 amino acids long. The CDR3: CASSLSMNTEAFF. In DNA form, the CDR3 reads TGTGCCAGCAGCTTATCCATGAACACTGAAGCTTTCTTT.

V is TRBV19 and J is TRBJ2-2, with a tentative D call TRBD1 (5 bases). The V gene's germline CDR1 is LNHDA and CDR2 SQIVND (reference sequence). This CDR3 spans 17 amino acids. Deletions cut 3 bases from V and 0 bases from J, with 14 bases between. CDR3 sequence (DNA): TGTGCCAGTAGTATCCCCCCGACAGTCGCGAACACCGGGGAGCTGTTTTTT. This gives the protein CASSIPPTVANTGELFF.

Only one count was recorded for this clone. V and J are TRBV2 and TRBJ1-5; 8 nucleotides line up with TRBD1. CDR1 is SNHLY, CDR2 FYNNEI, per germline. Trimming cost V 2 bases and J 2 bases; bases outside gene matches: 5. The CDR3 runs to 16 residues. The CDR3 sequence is CASSEQGAGGNQPQHF. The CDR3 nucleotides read TGTGCCAGCAGTGAACAGGGGGCAGGGGGCAATCAGCCCCAGCATTTT.

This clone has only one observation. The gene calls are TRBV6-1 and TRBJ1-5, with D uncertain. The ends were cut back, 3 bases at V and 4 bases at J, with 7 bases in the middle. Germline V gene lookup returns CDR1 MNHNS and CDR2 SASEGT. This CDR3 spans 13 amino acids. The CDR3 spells CASSEVENQPQHF. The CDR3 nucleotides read TGTGCCAGCAGTGAGGTCGAGAATCAGCCCCAGCATTTT.

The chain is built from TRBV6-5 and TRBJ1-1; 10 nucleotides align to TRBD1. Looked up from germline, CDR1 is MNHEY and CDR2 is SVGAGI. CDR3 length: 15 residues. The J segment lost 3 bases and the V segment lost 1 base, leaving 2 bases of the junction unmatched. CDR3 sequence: CASSYWTGGHTEAFF. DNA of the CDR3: TGTGCCAGCAGTTACTGGACAGGGGGACACACTGAAGCTTTCTTT.

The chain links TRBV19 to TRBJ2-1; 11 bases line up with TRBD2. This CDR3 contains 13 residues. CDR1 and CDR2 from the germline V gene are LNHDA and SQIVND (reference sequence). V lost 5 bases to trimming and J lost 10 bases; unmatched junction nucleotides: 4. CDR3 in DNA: TGTGCCAGTAGTGTTGGACTAGCGGGCGAGCAGTTCTTC. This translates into CASSVGLAGEQFF.

CDR3 nucleotides: TGTGCCAGCAGTTACTCGAGAGGGTATGAGACCCAGTACTTC. Translated, it gives CASSYSRGYETQYF. The rearrangement joins TRBV6-5 to TRBJ2-5; D possibly corresponds to TRBD2 (5 bases). Germline V gene data show CDR1 as MNHEY and CDR2 as SVGAGI. Trimming cost V 0 bases and J 5 bases, with 10 bases left between them. The CDR3 is made up of 14 amino acids.

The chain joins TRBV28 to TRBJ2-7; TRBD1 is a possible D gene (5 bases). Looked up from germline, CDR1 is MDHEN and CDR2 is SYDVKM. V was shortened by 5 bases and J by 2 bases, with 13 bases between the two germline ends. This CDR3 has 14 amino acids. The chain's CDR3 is CASSPRNRPYEQYF. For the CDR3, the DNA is TGTGCCAGCAGTCCCCGTAACAGGCCCTACGAGCAGTACTTC.

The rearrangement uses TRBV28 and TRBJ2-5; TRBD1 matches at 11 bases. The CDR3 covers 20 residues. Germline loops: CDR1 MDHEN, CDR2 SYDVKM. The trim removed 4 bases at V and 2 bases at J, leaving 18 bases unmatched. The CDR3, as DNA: TGTGCCAGCAGTTCGATACGGACGCCGGGACAGGGGGGGAGGCAAGAGACCCAGTACTTC. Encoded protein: CASSSIRTPGQGGRQETQYF.

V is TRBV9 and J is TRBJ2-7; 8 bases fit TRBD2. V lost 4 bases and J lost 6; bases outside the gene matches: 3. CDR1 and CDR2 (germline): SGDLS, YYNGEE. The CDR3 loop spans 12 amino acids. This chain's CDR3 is CASSLGGGEQYF. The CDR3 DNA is TGTGCCAGCAGCCTCGGGGGGGGCGAGCAGTACTTC.

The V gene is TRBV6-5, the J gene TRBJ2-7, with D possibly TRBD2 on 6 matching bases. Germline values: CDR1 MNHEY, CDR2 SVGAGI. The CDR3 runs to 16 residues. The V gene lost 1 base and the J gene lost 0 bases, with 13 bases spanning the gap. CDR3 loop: CASSYYQRASSYEQYF. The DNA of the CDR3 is TGTGCCAGCAGTTACTATCAGCGGGCAAGCTCCTACGAGCAGTACTTC.

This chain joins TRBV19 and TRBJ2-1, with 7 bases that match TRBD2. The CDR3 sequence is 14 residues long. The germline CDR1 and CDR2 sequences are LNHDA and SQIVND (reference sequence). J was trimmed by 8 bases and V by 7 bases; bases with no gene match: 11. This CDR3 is CASTPGGGFDEQFF. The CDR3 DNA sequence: TGTGCCAGTACCCCCGGGGGAGGGTTCGATGAGCAGTTCTTC.

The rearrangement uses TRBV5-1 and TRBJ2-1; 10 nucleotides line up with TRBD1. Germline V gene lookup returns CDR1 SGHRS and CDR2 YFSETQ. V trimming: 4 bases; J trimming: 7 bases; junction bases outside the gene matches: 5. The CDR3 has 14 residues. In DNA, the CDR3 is TGCGCCAGCAGCCCGCGGACAGGGGGGAATGAGCAGTTCTTC. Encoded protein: CASSPRTGGNEQFF.

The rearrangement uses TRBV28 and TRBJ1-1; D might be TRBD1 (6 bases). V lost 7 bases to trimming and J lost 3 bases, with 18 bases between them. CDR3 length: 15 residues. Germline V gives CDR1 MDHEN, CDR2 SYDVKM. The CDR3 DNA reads TGTGCCAGCACTCAGAATTGGGGGGGCGACACTGAAGCTTTCTTT. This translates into CASTQNWGGDTEAFF.

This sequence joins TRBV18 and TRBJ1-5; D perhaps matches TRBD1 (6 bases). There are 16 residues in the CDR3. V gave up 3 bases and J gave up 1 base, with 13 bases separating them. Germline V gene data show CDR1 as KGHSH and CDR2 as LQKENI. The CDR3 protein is CASSPGTQESNQPQHF. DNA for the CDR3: TGTGCCAGCTCACCCGGGACACAAGAGAGCAATCAGCCCCAGCATTTT.

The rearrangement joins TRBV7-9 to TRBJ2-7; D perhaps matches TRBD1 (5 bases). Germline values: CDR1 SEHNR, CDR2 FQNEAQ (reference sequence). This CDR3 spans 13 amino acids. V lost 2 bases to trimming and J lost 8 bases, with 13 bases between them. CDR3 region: CASSLTGLGQQYF. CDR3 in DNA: TGTGCCAGCAGCTTAACAGGCCTGGGGCAGCAGTACTTC.

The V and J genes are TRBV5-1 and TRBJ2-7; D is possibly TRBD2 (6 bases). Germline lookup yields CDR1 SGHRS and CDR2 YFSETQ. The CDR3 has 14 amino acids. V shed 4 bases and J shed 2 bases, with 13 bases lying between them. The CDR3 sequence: CASSNRDSTYEQYF. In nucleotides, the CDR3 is TGCGCCAGCAGCAACCGGGACTCTACCTACGAGCAGTACTTC. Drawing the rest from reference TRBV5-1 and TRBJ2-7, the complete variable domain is KAGVTQTPRYLIKTRGQQVTLSCSPISGHRSVSWYQQTPGQGLQFLFEYFSETQRNKGNFPGRFSGRQFSNSRSEMNVSTLELGDSALYLCASSNRDSTYEQYFGPGTRLTVT.

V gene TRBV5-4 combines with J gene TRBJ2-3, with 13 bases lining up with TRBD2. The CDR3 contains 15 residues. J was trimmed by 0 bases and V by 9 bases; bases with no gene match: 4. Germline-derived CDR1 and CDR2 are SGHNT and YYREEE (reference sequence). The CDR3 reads CATRTSGGSTDTQYF. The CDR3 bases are TGTGCCACCCGGACTAGCGGGGGCAGCACAGATACGCAGTATTTT.

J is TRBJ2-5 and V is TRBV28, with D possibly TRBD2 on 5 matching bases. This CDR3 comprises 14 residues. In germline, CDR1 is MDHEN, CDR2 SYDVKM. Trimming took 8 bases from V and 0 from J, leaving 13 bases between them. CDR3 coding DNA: TGTGCCAGCGGTGGCAGGAGGTACCAAGAGACCCAGTACTTC. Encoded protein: CASGGRRYQETQYF.

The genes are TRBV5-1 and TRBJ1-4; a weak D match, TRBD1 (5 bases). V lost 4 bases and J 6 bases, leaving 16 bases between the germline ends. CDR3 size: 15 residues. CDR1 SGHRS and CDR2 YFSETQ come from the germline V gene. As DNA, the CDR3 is TGCGCCAGCAGCGGGGGGAGCAGGCAGCATGAAAAACTGTTTTTT. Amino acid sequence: CASSGGSRQHEKLFF.

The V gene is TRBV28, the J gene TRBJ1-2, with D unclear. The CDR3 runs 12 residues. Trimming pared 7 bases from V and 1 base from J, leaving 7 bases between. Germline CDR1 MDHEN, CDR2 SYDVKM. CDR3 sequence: CASTTVNYGYTF. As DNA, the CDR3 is TGTGCCAGCACCACAGTTAACTATGGCTACACCTTC.

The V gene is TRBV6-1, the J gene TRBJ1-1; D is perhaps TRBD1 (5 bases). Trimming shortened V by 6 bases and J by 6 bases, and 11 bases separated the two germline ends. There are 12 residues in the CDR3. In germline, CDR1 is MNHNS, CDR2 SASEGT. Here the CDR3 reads CASSGGVPEAFF. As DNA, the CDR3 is TGTGCCAGCAGCGGGGGTGTCCCTGAAGCTTTCTTT.

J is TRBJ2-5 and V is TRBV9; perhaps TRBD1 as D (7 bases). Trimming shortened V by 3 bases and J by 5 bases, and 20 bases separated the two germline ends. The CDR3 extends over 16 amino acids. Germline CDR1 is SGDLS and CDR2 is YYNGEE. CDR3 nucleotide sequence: TGTGCCAGCAGCGCCTTAAGGGGGCTCCGGGGGGAGACCCAGTACTTC. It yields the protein CASSALRGLRGETQYF.